Listed here is a single TCR beta chain. As processed by the authors: Amplification of reference gene primers was used by the study to estimate nucleated cell counts. Sequencing was performed with immunoSEQ multiplex PCR; in TCRdb, only in-frame clones are kept and a portion is missing. The V and J calls and clone size come from that table; D and trimming were worked out from the DNA. The table records roughly 220,000 clones, 85% to 90% of them present only once. CDR3 size: 12 residues. V was trimmed by 6 bases and J by 5 bases, leaving 10 bases between them. CDR1 is MNHEY and CDR2 is SVGAGI in the germline V gene. The sample originates from a study of blood T cell repertoires in COVID-19.

Sample: PBMCs or T cells enriched from blood (not recorded which). This TCR was recovered from a woman younger than 30 in a cohort exposed to, infected with or recovered from COVID-19 (not recorded which). The rearrangement joins TRBV6-5 to TRBJ2-5, with unresolved D. The CDR3 loop reads CASRASEETQYF. CDR3 nucleotide sequence: TGTGCCAGCAGGGCCTCGGAGGAGACCCAGTACTTC.